This TCR beta chain was obtained from a study of blood T cells in healthy people across ages. Study-level points and caveats: There was a strong correlation between TCR beta diversity and naive T cell percentage.

Trimming pared 2 bases from V and 6 bases from J, leaving 16 bases between. The CDR3 is made up of 15 amino acids. Comments on this clonotype: Its antigen is not identified.

Sample-barcoded 5' priming and a J-beta primer mix drove a second PCR of 7 to 11 cycles. MiXCR, run by TCRdb on the 5' RACE reads, gives a single entry per CDR3 protein. Of hundreds of thousands of distinct CDR3 sequences detected, 40% to 65% appear once; the ten largest clones hold about 13%. The J gene is TRBJ1-2, the V gene TRBV12-3 or TRBV12-4, with D perhaps matching TRBD1 (5 bases). Sequencing input: blood. The receptor was isolated from a woman aged 80 or over in good health. CDR3 sequence: CASSLSSRVWNGYTF. CDR3 nucleotides: TGTGCCAGCAGTTTAAGCTCCAGGGTTTGGAATGGCTACACCTTC.